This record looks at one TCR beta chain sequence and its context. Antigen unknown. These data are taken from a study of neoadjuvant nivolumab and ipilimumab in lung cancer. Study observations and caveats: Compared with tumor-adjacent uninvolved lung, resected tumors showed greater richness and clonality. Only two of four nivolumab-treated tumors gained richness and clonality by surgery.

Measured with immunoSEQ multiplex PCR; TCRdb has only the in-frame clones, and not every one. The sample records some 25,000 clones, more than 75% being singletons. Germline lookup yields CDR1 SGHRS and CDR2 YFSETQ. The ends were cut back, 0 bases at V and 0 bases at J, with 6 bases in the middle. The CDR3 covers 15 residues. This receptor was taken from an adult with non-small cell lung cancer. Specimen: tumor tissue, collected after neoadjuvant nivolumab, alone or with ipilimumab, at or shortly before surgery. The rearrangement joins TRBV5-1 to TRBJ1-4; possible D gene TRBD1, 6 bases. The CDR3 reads CASSLDRATNEKLFF. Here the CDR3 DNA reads TGCGCCAGCAGCTTGGACAGGGCAACTAATGAAAAACTGTTTTTT. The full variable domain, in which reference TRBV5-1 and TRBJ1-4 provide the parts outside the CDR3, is KAGVTQTPRYLIKTRGQQVTLSCSPISGHRSVSWYQQTPGQGLQFLFEYFSETQRNKGNFPGRFSGRQFSNSRSEMNVSTLELGDSALYLCASSLDRATNEKLFFGSGTQLSVL.